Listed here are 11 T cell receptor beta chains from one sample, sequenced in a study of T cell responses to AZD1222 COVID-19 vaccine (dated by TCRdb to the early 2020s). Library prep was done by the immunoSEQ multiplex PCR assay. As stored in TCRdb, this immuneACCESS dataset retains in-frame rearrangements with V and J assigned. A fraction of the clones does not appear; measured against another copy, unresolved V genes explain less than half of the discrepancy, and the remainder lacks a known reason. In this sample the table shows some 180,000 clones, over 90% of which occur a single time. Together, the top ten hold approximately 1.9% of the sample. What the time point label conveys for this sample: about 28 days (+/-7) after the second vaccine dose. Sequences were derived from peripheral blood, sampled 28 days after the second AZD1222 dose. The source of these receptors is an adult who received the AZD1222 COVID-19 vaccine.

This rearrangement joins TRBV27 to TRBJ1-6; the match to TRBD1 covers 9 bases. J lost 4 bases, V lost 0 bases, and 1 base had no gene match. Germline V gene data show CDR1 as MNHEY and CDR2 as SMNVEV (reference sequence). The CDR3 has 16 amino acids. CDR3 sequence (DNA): TGTGCCAGCAGTTTATCCGGGACAGGGTATAATTCACCCCTCCACTTT. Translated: CASSLSGTGYNSPLHF.

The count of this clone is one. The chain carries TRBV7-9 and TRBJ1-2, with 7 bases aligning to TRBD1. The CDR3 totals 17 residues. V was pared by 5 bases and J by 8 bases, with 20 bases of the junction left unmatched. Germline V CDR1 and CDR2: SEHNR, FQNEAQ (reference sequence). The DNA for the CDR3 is TGTGCCAGCAGCCCACCGCTGCTTCCGACAGGGAAAGAAGGCTACACCTTC. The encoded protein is CASSPPLLPTGKEGYTF.

CDR3: CASSEMGDTEAFF. The DNA of the CDR3 is TGTGCCAGCAGTGAAATGGGGGACACTGAAGCTTTCTTT. V gene TRBV2 combines with J gene TRBJ1-1, with D possibly being TRBD1 (5 bases). CDR3 size: 13 residues. Trimming removed 2 bases at V and 3 bases at J, with 7 bases between. Germline V gene lookup returns CDR1 SNHLY and CDR2 FYNNEI.

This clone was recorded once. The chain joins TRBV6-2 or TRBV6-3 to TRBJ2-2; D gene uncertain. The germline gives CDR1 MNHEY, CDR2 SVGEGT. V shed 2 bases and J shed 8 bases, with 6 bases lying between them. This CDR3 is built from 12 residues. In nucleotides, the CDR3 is TGTGCCAGCAGTTACGGGCGGGGGGAGCTGTTTTTT. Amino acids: CASSYGRGELFF.

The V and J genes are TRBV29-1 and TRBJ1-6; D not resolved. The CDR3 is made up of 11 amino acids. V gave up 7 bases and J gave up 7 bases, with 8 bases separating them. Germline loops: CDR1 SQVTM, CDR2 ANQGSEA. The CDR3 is CSAGENSPLHF. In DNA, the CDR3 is TGCAGCGCTGGGGAAAATTCACCCCTCCACTTT.

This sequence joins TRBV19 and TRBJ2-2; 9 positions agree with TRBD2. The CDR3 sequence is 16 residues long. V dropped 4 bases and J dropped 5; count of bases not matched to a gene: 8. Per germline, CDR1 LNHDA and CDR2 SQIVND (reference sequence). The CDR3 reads CASSNSGSWETGELFF. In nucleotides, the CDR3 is TGTGCCAGTAGTAATAGCGGGAGTTGGGAGACCGGGGAGCTGTTTTTT.

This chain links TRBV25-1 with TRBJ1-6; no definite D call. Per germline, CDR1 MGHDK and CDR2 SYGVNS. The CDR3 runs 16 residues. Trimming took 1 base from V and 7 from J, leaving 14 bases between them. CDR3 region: CASSESWAGMNSPLHF. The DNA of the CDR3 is TGTGCCAGCAGTGAATCTTGGGCTGGGATGAATTCACCCCTCCACTTT.

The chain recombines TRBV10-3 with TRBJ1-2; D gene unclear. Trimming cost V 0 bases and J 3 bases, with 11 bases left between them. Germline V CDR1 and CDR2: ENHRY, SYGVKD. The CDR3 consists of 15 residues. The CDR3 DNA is TGTGCCATCAGTGAGTCGGTCGGCGGACACTATGGCTACACCTTC. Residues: CAISESVGGHYGYTF.

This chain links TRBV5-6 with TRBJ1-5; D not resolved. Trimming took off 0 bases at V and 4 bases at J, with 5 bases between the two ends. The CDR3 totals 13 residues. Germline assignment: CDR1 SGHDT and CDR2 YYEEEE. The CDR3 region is CASSLDRNQPQHF. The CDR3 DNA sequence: TGTGCCAGCAGCTTGGACAGAAATCAGCCCCAGCATTTT.

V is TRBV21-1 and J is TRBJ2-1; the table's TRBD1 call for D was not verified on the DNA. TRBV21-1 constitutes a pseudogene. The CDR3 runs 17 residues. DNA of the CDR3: TGTGCCAGCAGCAAAACAACCGGGACAGGTTCCTACAATGAGCAGTTCTTC. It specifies CASSKTTGTGSYNEQFF.

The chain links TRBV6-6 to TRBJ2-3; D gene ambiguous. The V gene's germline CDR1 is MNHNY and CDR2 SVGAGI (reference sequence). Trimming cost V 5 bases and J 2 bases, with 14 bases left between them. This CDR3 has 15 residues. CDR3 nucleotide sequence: TGTGCCAGCAGTGGGGATGAGACCCACACAGATACGCAGTATTTT. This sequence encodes CASSGDETHTDTQYF.